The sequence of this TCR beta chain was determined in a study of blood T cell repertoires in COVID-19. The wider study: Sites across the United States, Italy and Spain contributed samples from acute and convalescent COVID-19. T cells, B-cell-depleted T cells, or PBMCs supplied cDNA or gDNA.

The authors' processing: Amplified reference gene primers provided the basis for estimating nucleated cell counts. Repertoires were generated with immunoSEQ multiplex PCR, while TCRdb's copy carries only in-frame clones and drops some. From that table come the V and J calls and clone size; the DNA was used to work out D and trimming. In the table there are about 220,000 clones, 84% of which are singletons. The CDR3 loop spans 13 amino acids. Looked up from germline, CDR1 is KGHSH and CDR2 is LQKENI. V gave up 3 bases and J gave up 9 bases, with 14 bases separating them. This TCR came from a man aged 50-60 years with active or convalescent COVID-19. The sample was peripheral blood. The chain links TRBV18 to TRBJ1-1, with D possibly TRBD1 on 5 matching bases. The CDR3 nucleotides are TGTGCCAGCTCACCCAACCGGGGGTATCAAGCTTTCTTT. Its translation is CASSPNRGYQAFF.